This T cell receptor beta chain comes out of a study of cytomegalovirus exposure and HLA in healthy donors. Primers: 60 Vbeta forward and 13 Jbeta reverse. The protocol was immunoSEQ multiplex PCR, while the TCRdb copy is restricted to in-frame clones and leaves out a portion. The sample gives about 86,000 clones, just over 70% of which show up once; around 8.4% is in the top ten. The germline V gene encodes CDR1 SGDLS and CDR2 YYNGEE. This CDR3 contains 14 residues. The V end was cut by 3 bases, the J end by 4 bases, with 13 bases between. About this clone: As yet, its antigen is unknown.

Study-wide points: Among TCR beta chains, those listed as cytomegalovirus-associated numbered some 160. As a later analysis showed, a missense DCLRE1C variant was linked to trimming of TCR beta V- and J-genes.

The chain carries TRBV9 and TRBJ2-5, with D possibly matching TRBD2 (6 bases). The sample consisted of PBMCs. This TCR derives from a man between 60 and 75 years old in good health and CMV-seronegative. In DNA, the CDR3 is TGTGCCAGCAGCGCTAGCGTCAGAGGAGAGACCCAGTACTTC. It is translated as CASSASVRGETQYF.